The 6 T cell receptor beta chains given below trace back to one sample, sequenced in a study of PD-L1 blockade in urothelial cancer. Time point specified: pretreatment peripheral blood. Here immunoSEQ multiplex PCR was the method, and the copy in TCRdb shows in-frame clones only, minus some. The sample records about 88,000 clones, 89% being singletons. Sequencing used PBMCs, obtained around atezolizumab (anti-PD-L1) treatment. These receptors came from an elderly woman with urothelial cancer.

The chain has TRBV6-1 and TRBJ2-7, with 8 bases identical to TRBD1. Germline CDR1 and CDR2: MNHNS and SASEGT. This CDR3 is 13 amino acids long. V dropped 7 bases and J dropped 0; count of bases not matched to a gene: 2. CDR3 sequence: CASTTGGSYEQYF. The CDR3 DNA follows: TGTGCCAGCACTACAGGGGGCTCCTACGAGCAGTACTTC.

The gene calls are TRBV27 and TRBJ1-5; tentative D call: TRBD1 (5 bases). The V gene lost 3 bases and the J gene lost 1 base, with 10 bases spanning the gap. Germline CDR1 reads MNHEY; CDR2 reads SMNVEV (reference sequence). The CDR3 has 15 residues. CDR3 loop: CASSFSRQSNQPQHF. The CDR3 DNA follows: TGTGCCAGCAGTTTCTCTAGACAGAGCAATCAGCCCCAGCATTTT.

The chain has TRBV4-1 and TRBJ2-7; 10 bases are shared with TRBD1. V shed 1 base and J 3 bases; nucleotides not matched to a gene: 3. The germline V gene has CDR1 MGHRA and CDR2 YSYEKL. The CDR3 length is 15 residues. CDR3 sequence (DNA): TGCGCCAGCAGCCAAGGGACAGGGGGTCGCTACGAGCAGTACTTC. Its translation: CASSQGTGGRYEQYF.

CDR3 sequence: CASSLADRGYNEQFF. CDR3 DNA sequence: TGTGCCAGCAGCTTGGCGGACAGGGGATACAATGAGCAGTTCTTC. The chain joins TRBV5-6 to TRBJ2-1; 9 nucleotides align to TRBD1. Germline V lookup: CDR1 SGHDT, CDR2 YYEEEE. CDR3 length: 15 residues. Trimming at V came to 0 bases and at J to 4 bases, leaving 2 bases not matched to a gene.

The V and J genes are TRBV7-2 and TRBJ2-1; no clear D gene. The CDR3 is 14 residues long. CDR1 and CDR2 from the germline V gene are SGHTA and FQGNSA. V shed 1 base and J shed 4 bases, with 8 bases lying between them. This chain's CDR3 is CASSLGQVYNEQFF. The CDR3 DNA sequence: TGTGCCAGCAGCTTAGGTCAGGTTTACAATGAGCAGTTCTTC.

A single count supports this clone. The chain employs TRBV5-1 and TRBJ2-1; TRBD2 matches at 7 bases. This CDR3 spans 14 amino acids. Germline V CDR1 and CDR2: SGHRS, YFSETQ. The ends lost 0 bases at V and 6 bases at J; junction bases unmatched: 3. The CDR3 bases are TGCGCCAGCAGCTTGGGGACTAGGAGCAATGAGCAGTTCTTC. Its translation: CASSLGTRSNEQFF.